The 10 T cell receptor beta chains below come from one sample, sequenced in a study of blood T cell repertoires in COVID-19. The repertoire was sequenced with immunoSEQ multiplex PCR; TCRdb's copy has only in-frame clones and lacks some. The table shows roughly 170,000 clones, with approximately 77% occurring only once. The sample taken for sequencing was PBMCs or T cells enriched from blood (not recorded which). These receptors came from a man between 60 and 75 years old who had recovered from COVID-19.

The V call is TRBV7-9, the J call TRBJ2-3; TRBD2 agrees at 8 bases. The V gene end was trimmed by 5 bases and the J gene end by 4 bases; junction bases not matched to a gene: 2. Per germline, CDR1 SEHNR and CDR2 FQNEAQ (reference sequence). The CDR3 is made up of 13 amino acids. The CDR3 region is CASSTAGADTQYF. CDR3 in DNA: TGTGCCAGCAGCACAGCGGGGGCAGATACGCAGTATTTT.

The chain employs TRBV2 and TRBJ1-5; TRBD1 matches 7 bases. V dropped 6 bases and J dropped 4; count of bases not matched to a gene: 6. The CDR3 loop spans 14 amino acids. Germline CDR1 and CDR2: SNHLY and FYNNEI. As DNA, the CDR3 is TGTGCCAGCAGGGCTGGGGGACAGAATCAGCCCCAGCATTTT. As protein: CASRAGGQNQPQHF.

The V call is TRBV18, the J call TRBJ2-7; TRBD1 might be the D (5 bases). The CDR3 has 14 amino acids. Between the trimmed V and J ends, which lost 2 bases and 3 bases, there was a span of 11 bases. Germline assignment: CDR1 KGHSH and CDR2 LQKENI. The CDR3 sequence: CASSPGALNYEQYF. The CDR3 nucleotides are TGTGCCAGCTCACCAGGGGCCCTTAACTACGAGCAGTACTTC.

This clone occurred a few times. The J gene is TRBJ2-3, the V gene TRBV5-6, with 7 bases lining up with TRBD1. Germline-derived CDR1 and CDR2 are SGHDT and YYEEEE. The CDR3 is 14 amino acids. V lost 5 bases and J lost 0; bases outside the gene matches: 3. The CDR3 coding sequence is TGTGCCAGCAGAGGGGGCCTTAGCACAGATACGCAGTATTTT. Amino acids: CASRGGLSTDTQYF. The variable domain in full, with the rest retrieved from reference TRBV5-6 and TRBJ2-3, is DAGVTQSPTHLIKTRGQQVTLRCSPKSGHDTVSWYQQALGQGPQFIFQYYEEEERQRGNFPDRFSGHQFPNYSSELNVNALLLGDSALYLCASRGGLSTDTQYFGPGTRLTVL.

This sequence joins TRBV3-1 (or the pseudogene TRBV3-2) and TRBJ1-2; 9 positions agree with TRBD1. Germline V gene sequence: CDR1 LGHDT, CDR2 YNNKEL (reference sequence). Trimming took 0 bases from V and 4 from J; bases not matched to a gene: 3. The CDR3 extends over 15 amino acids. The CDR3 region has the DNA TGTGCCAGCAGCCAAGATATGGGACAGGGCTATGGCTACACCTTC. It specifies CASSQDMGQGYGYTF.

The chain carries TRBV28 and TRBJ2-1, with TRBD1 matching 8 bases. With 6 bases clipped from V and 7 bases from J, the junction kept 5 bases outside the gene matches. Germline V lookup: CDR1 MDHEN, CDR2 SYDVKM. The CDR3 contains 13 residues. The CDR3 sequence is CASREGQVNEQFF. The CDR3 DNA sequence: TGTGCCAGCAGGGAGGGACAGGTGAATGAGCAGTTCTTC.

In nucleotides, the CDR3 is TGTGCCAGTAGGCAAGGGCAGGGTGCTGGGGAGCTGTTTTTT. Translation gives CASRQGQGAGELFF. V usage is TRBV19 and J usage is TRBJ2-2; D is possibly TRBD1 (5 bases). This CDR3 has 14 amino acids. The V and J ends lost 6 bases and 8 bases respectively, with 16 bases between them. Germline lookup yields CDR1 LNHDA and CDR2 SQIVND (reference sequence).

The sample holds one count of this clone. A read error may produce the germline difference seen at one junction end. The rearrangement joins TRBV6-5 to TRBJ1-2; tentatively, D is TRBD1 (5 bases). This CDR3 is 11 amino acids long. Germline V gene sequence: CDR1 MNHEY, CDR2 SVGAGI. CDR3 sequence reads: CAHGAAGGYTF. CDR3 nucleotides: TGCGCCCACGGGGCAGCGGGTGGCTACACCTTC.

The chain employs TRBV24-1 and TRBJ2-3; TRBD2 matches 12 bases. In germline, CDR1 is KGHDR, CDR2 SFDVKD. The CDR3 length is 18 residues. Trimming cost V 7 bases and J 5 bases; bases outside gene matches: 15. CDR3 nucleotide sequence: TGTGCCACCAGAGGGGCTAGCGGGGGGGCGATGGAGGAAGATACGCAGTATTTT. Translation gives CATRGASGGAMEEDTQYF.

The rearrangement links TRBV9 to TRBJ1-6; 9 bases are a match to TRBD1. Germline-derived CDR1 and CDR2 are SGDLS and YYNGEE. The CDR3 totals 17 residues. Losses at the gene ends were 0 bases for V and 6 bases for J; bases not matched to a gene: 7. The CDR3 DNA is TGTGCCAGCAGCGTAGCAGCCCGACAGGGGGGTAATTCACCCCTCCACTTT. This sequence encodes CASSVAARQGGNSPLHF.